Shown below are 28 T cell receptor beta chains from a single sample sequenced in a study of CXCR3-negative and CXCR3-positive naive CD8 T cells. With UMI labels, 5' RACE was used to prepare the TRB cDNA libraries. With the 5' RACE reads reprocessed, TCRdb shows one record per CDR3 protein and no DNA. This table holds fewer than 90,000 distinct CDR3 sequences. The sample taken for sequencing was naive CXCR3- CD8+ T cells from blood. The subset here: CD45RO-CCR7+CD27+CD95- naive CD8+ T cells lacking CXCR3 (TNR3-). The source of these receptors is a human donor in good health. Some clones in this sample may be carry-over from other donors' samples.

This chain connects TRBV28 to TRBJ2-5; TCRdb returns TRBD2, unconfirmable since there is no DNA. In germline, CDR1 is MDHEN, CDR2 SYDVKM. The CDR3 length is 14 residues. CDR3: CASTPGANQETQYF.

The rearrangement uses TRBV21-1 and TRBJ1-4; TCRdb designates TRBD1, a call that cannot be tested without DNA. TRBV21-1 is annotated as a pseudogene. The CDR3 consists of 16 residues. CDR3 loop: CASSHPRGSGPRKLFF.

The chain has TRBV12-3 or TRBV12-4 and TRBJ1-2; without DNA, the TCRdb call of TRBD1 cannot be checked. The length of the CDR3 is 17 residues. CDR3 in amino acids: CASSLGLGGLPLYGYTF.

The V gene is TRBV9, the J gene TRBJ2-3; TCRdb's D gene call, TRBD1, goes unchecked for lack of DNA. CDR1 is SGDLS, CDR2 YYNGEE, per germline. The CDR3 length is 15 residues. The CDR3: CASSVDGISTDTQYF.

The rearrangement uses TRBV11-1 and TRBJ2-1. This CDR3 spans 18 amino acids. Germline V lookup: CDR1 SGHAT, CDR2 FQDESV (reference sequence). CDR3 region: CASSLEEIALSSYNEQFF.

The genes are TRBV4-1 and TRBJ2-7; the D call of TRBD1 rests on TCRdb alone, since no DNA is present to check it. The CDR3 loop spans 13 amino acids. Per germline, CDR1 MGHRA and CDR2 YSYEKL. CDR3 region: CASSFSLGNEQYF.

This chain connects TRBV29-1 to TRBJ1-2; TCRdb lists TRBD1, though no DNA is available to test this call. The germline V gene encodes CDR1 SQVTM and CDR2 ANQGSEA. The CDR3 spans 12 residues. The CDR3 protein is CSAGQGMAGYTF.

This rearrangement joins TRBV7-3 to TRBJ2-1; TCRdb's assignment of TRBD2 cannot be checked, as there is no DNA. The CDR3 extends over 15 amino acids. In germline, CDR1 is SGHTA, CDR2 FQGTGA. CDR3 sequence: CASSWGLAGVNEQFF.

The chain joins TRBV4-1 to TRBJ1-1. The V gene's germline CDR1 is MGHRA and CDR2 YSYEKL. The CDR3 loop spans 13 amino acids. This chain's CDR3 is CASSVDLMGEAFF.

The rearrangement joins TRBV28 to TRBJ2-5; absent DNA, TCRdb's TRBD2 call cannot be checked. This CDR3 has 16 amino acids. The germline CDR1 and CDR2 sequences are MDHEN and SYDVKM. CDR3 region: CASSLSLAGTQKTQYF.

The gene calls are TRBV7-9 and TRBJ1-4; as DNA is missing, the TRBD1 call by TCRdb cannot be tested. CDR3 length equals 13 residues. The germline CDR1 and CDR2 sequences are SEHNR and FQNEAQ (reference sequence). CDR3 sequence: CASSGQGFEKLFF.

The chain recombines TRBV11-2 with TRBJ2-5; TCRdb returns TRBD2, unconfirmable since there is no DNA. CDR3 length equals 17 residues. CDR1 and CDR2 (germline): SGHAT, FQNNGV. This CDR3 reads CASSLDLASGDQETQYF.

The rearrangement links TRBV11-2 to TRBJ1-2; no DNA is available, so the TRBD1 call from TCRdb remains unchecked. The CDR3 is 14 residues long. Germline-derived CDR1 and CDR2 are SGHAT and FQNNGV. The CDR3 loop reads CASSPGFGHYGYTF. Combining the CDR3 with reference TRBV11-2 and TRBJ1-2 gives the whole variable domain EAGVAQSPRYKIIEKRQSVAFWCNPISGHATLYWYQQILGQGPKLLIQFQNNGVVDDSQLPKDRFSAERLKGVDSTLKIQPAKLEDSAVYLCASSPGFGHYGYTFGSGTRLTVV.

The V call is TRBV12-3 or TRBV12-4, the J call TRBJ2-7; TCRdb picks TRBD2, but there is no DNA to check that call. The CDR3 consists of 13 residues. CDR3 amino acids: CASTSGPAWRQYF.

The V gene is TRBV7-6, the J gene TRBJ2-1; TCRdb's assignment of TRBD2 cannot be checked, as there is no DNA. Per the germline V gene, CDR1 is SGHVS and CDR2 is FNYEAQ. This CDR3 has 14 residues. The CDR3 is CASSSGTRDHEQFF.

The chain has TRBV14 and TRBJ2-7. CDR1 SGHDN and CDR2 FVKESK come from the germline V gene. The CDR3 spans 14 residues. CDR3 in amino acids: CASSTLISSYEQYF.

CDR3 residues: CASSIRGVLSYEQYF. V is TRBV5-6 and J is TRBJ2-7; no DNA is available, so the TRBD2 call from TCRdb remains unchecked. The germline V gene has CDR1 SGHDT and CDR2 YYEEEE. The CDR3 is made up of 15 amino acids.

V gene TRBV5-1 combines with J gene TRBJ2-7. Looked up from germline, CDR1 is SGHRS and CDR2 is YFSETQ. CDR3 length equals 14 residues. The CDR3 sequence is CASSLGGISYEQYF. Drawing the rest from reference TRBV5-1 and TRBJ2-7, the complete variable domain is KAGVTQTPRYLIKTRGQQVTLSCSPISGHRSVSWYQQTPGQGLQFLFEYFSETQRNKGNFPGRFSGRQFSNSRSEMNVSTLELGDSALYLCASSLGGISYEQYFGPGTRLTVT.

The rearrangement links TRBV6-5 to TRBJ2-2; checking the TCRdb D call of TRBD1 is not possible without DNA. The CDR3 is made up of 13 amino acids. Looked up from germline, CDR1 is MNHEY and CDR2 is SVGAGI. CDR3 protein: CASSYPLTGELFF.

The CDR3 is CASSMTSGNYNEQFF. The chain combines TRBV27 with TRBJ2-1; TCRdb's D call of TRBD2 is untestable without DNA. The CDR3 consists of 15 residues. Germline lookup yields CDR1 MNHEY and CDR2 SMNVEV (reference sequence).

The chain carries TRBV6-4 and TRBJ2-1; checking the TCRdb D call of TRBD2 is not possible without DNA. There are 15 residues in the CDR3. From germline, CDR1 is MRHNA and CDR2 SNTAGT. CDR3 sequence reads: CASSTSGGASNEQFF.

The chain links TRBV5-1 to TRBJ2-7; as DNA is missing, the TRBD1 call by TCRdb cannot be tested. There are 13 residues in the CDR3. From germline, CDR1 is SGHRS and CDR2 YFSETQ. The CDR3 protein is CASSLISGYEQYF.

The rearrangement links TRBV2 to TRBJ2-3; the TCRdb D gene call, TRBD2, has no DNA to confirm it. Germline V CDR1 and CDR2: SNHLY, FYNNEI. The CDR3 is 17 amino acids. CDR3 protein: CASSERPTQRFTDTQYF.

The CDR3 region is CASCEGGTTGELFF. The rearrangement uses TRBV12-3 or TRBV12-4 and TRBJ2-2; TCRdb proposes TRBD1, but this gene call is untestable without DNA. This CDR3 spans 14 amino acids.

This chain links TRBV7-2 with TRBJ2-7; without DNA, the TCRdb call of TRBD2 cannot be checked. Germline V gene data show CDR1 as SGHTA and CDR2 as FQGNSA. The CDR3 has 14 amino acids. The CDR3 loop reads CASSELVRWYEQYF.

The chain has TRBV14 and TRBJ2-3; the D call from TCRdb, TRBD1, cannot be confirmed without DNA. CDR3 length: 16 amino acids. CDR1 is SGHDN, CDR2 FVKESK, per germline. This CDR3 is CASSHLKGQGTDTQYF. The whole variable domain, filled in from reference TRBV14 and TRBJ2-3, reads EAGVTQFPSHSVIEKGQTVTLRCDPISGHDNLYWYRRVMGKEIKFLLHFVKESKQDESGMPNNRFLAERTGGTYSTLKVQPAELEDSGVYFCASSHLKGQGTDTQYFGPGTRLTVL.

The rearrangement joins TRBV6-2 or TRBV6-3 to TRBJ1-2; the D call from TCRdb, TRBD1, cannot be confirmed without DNA. The length of the CDR3 is 14 residues. Germline CDR1 MNHEY, CDR2 SVGEGT. CDR3 region: CASSYGQGAYGYTF.

CDR3 loop: CATSRGSNTGTASREQYF. The chain recombines TRBV15 with TRBJ2-7; TCRdb proposes TRBD1, but this gene call is untestable without DNA. The germline V gene encodes CDR1 LNHNV and CDR2 YYDKDF (reference sequence). The CDR3 contains 18 residues. The variable domain in full, with the rest retrieved from reference TRBV15 and TRBJ2-7, is DAMVIQNPRYQVTQFGKPVTLSCSQTLNHNVMYWYQQKSSQAPKLLFHYYDKDFNNEADTPDNFQSRRPNTSFCFLDIRSPGLGDTAMYLCATSRGSNTGTASREQYFGPGTRLTVT.